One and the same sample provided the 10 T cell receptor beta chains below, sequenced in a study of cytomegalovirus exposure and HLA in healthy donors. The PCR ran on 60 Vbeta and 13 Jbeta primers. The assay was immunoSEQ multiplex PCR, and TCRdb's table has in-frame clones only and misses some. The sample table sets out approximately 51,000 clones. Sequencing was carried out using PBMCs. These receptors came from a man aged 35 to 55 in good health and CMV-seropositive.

The CDR3 nucleotides read TGTGCCAGCAGCGTGTACAGGGGTATGAACACTGAAGCTTTCTTT. Its translation: CASSVYRGMNTEAFF. J is TRBJ1-1 and V is TRBV9, with 7 bases lining up with TRBD1. The CDR3 is made up of 15 amino acids. Germline V gives CDR1 SGDLS, CDR2 YYNGEE. The trim removed 2 bases at V and 0 bases at J, leaving 4 bases unmatched.

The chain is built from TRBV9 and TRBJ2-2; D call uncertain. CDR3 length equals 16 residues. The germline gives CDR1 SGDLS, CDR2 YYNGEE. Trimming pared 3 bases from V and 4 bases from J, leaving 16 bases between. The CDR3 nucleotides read TGTGCCAGCAGCGGGAGTTACTCCGAAGGCACCGGGGAGCTGTTTTTT. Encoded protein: CASSGSYSEGTGELFF.

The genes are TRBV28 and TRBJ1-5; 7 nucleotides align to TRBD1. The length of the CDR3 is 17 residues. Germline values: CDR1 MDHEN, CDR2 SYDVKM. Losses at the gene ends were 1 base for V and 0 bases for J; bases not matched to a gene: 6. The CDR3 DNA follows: TGTGCCAGCAGTTTATTCGTCGGGACAGTTAGCAATCAGCCCCAGCATTTT. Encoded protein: CASSLFVGTVSNQPQHF.

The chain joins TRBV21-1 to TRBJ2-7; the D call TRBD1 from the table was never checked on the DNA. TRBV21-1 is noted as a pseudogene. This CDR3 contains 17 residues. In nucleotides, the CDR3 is TGTGCCAGCAGCAAAGCCCCTTCAACACCCACCCCCTACGAGCAGTACTTC. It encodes CASSKAPSTPTPYEQYF.

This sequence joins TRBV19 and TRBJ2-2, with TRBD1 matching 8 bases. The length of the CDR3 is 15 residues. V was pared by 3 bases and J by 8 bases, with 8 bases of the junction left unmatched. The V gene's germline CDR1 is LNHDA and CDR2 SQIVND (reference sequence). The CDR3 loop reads CASSILGQGWGELFF. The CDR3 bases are TGTGCCAGTAGTATCCTAGGACAGGGATGGGGGGAGCTGTTTTTT.

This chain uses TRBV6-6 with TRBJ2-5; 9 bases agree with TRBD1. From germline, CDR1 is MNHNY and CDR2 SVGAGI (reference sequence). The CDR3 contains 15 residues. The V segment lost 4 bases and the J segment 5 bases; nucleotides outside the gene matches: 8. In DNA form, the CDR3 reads TGTGCCAGCAGTTCGCAACAGGGGGCGGCGGAGACCCAGTACTTC. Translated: CASSSQQGAAETQYF.

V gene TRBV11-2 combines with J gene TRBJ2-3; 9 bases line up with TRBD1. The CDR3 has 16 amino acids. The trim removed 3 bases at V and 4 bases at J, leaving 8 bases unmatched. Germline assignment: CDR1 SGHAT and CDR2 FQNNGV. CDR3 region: CASSFAGTGNADTQYF. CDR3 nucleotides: TGTGCCAGCAGCTTCGCCGGGACAGGGAACGCAGATACGCAGTATTTT.

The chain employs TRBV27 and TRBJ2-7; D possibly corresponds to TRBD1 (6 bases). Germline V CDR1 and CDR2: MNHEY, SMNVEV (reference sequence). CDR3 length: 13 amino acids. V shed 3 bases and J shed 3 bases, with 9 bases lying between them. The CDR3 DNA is TGTGCCAGCAGTTTGGTCAGGGGCTACGAGCAGTACTTC. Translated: CASSLVRGYEQYF.

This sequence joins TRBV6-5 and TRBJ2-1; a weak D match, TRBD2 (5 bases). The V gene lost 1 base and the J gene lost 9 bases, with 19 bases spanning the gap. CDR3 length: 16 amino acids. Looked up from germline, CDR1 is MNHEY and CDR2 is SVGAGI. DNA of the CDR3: TGTGCCAGCAGTTACTTCTCGGCTAGGGAGTCGGCTGAGCAGTTCTTC. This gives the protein CASSYFSARESAEQFF.

CDR3 in amino acids: CASSPRGTSDHNEQFF. Written as DNA, the CDR3 is TGTGCCAGCAGCCCGAGAGGGACTAGCGACCACAATGAGCAGTTCTTC. The J gene is TRBJ2-1, the V gene TRBV9, with TRBD2 matching over 10 bases. The CDR3 contains 16 residues. CDR1 is SGDLS, CDR2 YYNGEE, per germline. With 4 bases clipped from V and 5 bases from J, the junction kept 9 bases outside the gene matches.